A single sample is the source of the 20 T cell receptor beta chains below, sequenced in a study of memory CD4+ T cells and cytomegalovirus serostatus. Single viable CD3+CD4+CD8-CD45RO+ cells were sorted as the memory CD4+ T cells. Clones were read by immunoSEQ multiplex PCR, and TCRdb kept only the in-frame ones, dropping some. The sample has 40,000 to 55,000 clones, about three quarters seen once. Sequencing was done on a sample of memory CD4+ T cells from blood. The receptors were sampled from an adult in good health and CMV-seropositive.

The chain has TRBV2 and TRBJ1-5; a possible D gene is TRBD1 (5 bases). V was trimmed by 2 bases and J by 0 bases, leaving 11 bases between them. The germline gives CDR1 SNHLY, CDR2 FYNNEI. The length of the CDR3 is 16 residues. CDR3 region: CASSELGVYSNQPQHF. CDR3 in DNA: TGTGCCAGCAGTGAATTGGGGGTATATAGCAATCAGCCCCAGCATTTT.

Details on this clone: Other nucleotide sequences from this sample produce the same CDR3. The V and J genes are TRBV6-1 and TRBJ1-5; tentatively, D is TRBD1 (6 bases). V was clipped by 6 bases and J by 7 bases, with 16 bases between them. CDR1 MNHNS and CDR2 SASEGT come from the germline V gene. This CDR3 contains 14 residues. The CDR3 DNA reads TGTGCCAGCAGCTCCAGGGGAGGAGGACAGCCCCAGCATTTT. It is translated as CASSSRGGGQPQHF.

The chain joins TRBV10-3 to TRBJ2-7; TRBD1 is a possible D gene (5 bases). Per germline, CDR1 ENHRY and CDR2 SYGVKD. V was cut by 5 bases and J by 9 bases, with 23 bases left in between. The CDR3 is 15 amino acids. CDR3: CAISSDTRTRVGQYF. DNA of the CDR3: TGTGCCATCAGTTCGGACACCCGCACCAGGGTGGGGCAGTACTTC.

The CDR3 loop is CSVGDGSAQHF. The CDR3 DNA sequence: TGCAGCGTAGGAGACGGGTCGGCCCAGCATTTT. V gene TRBV29-1 combines with J gene TRBJ1-5; D not resolved. The CDR3 has 11 residues. The V gene's germline CDR1 is SQVTM and CDR2 ANQGSEA. V lost 6 bases, J lost 11 bases, and 14 bases lay in between.

The CDR3 protein is CAWSQQDLYGYTF. In DNA, the CDR3 is TGTGCCTGGAGTCAACAGGACTTATATGGCTACACCTTC. J is TRBJ1-2 and V is TRBV30, with D tentatively TRBD1 (5 bases). The CDR3 covers 13 residues. From germline, CDR1 is GTSNPN and CDR2 SVGIG (reference sequence). The V end was cut by 2 bases, the J end by 5 bases, with 12 bases between.

This chain joins TRBV2 and TRBJ1-2; D is possibly TRBD1 (6 bases). Between the trimmed V and J ends, which lost 5 bases and 6 bases, there was a span of 7 bases. Germline V gene lookup returns CDR1 SNHLY and CDR2 FYNNEI. CDR3 length equals 11 residues. This CDR3 is CASSNRDGYTF. CDR3 sequence (DNA): TGTGCCAGCAGTAACAGGGATGGCTACACCTTC.

The chain has TRBV30 and TRBJ2-7; the match to TRBD2 covers 8 bases. Germline loops: CDR1 GTSNPN, CDR2 SVGIG (reference sequence). The CDR3 has 12 residues. J lost 5 bases, V lost 4 bases, and 4 bases had no gene match. The CDR3, as DNA: TGTGCCTGGAACCGGGGGGGTGACGAGCAGTACTTC. Translated: CAWNRGGDEQYF.

This clone was observed a handful of times. J is TRBJ2-7 and V is TRBV2, with D unclear. The V gene lost 8 bases and the J gene lost 2 bases, with 4 bases spanning the gap. This CDR3 spans 10 amino acids. The germline V gene encodes CDR1 SNHLY and CDR2 FYNNEI. CDR3 in amino acids: CASAAYEQYF. The CDR3 bases are TGTGCCAGCGCGGCCTACGAGCAGTACTTC.

In this sample, this clone turned up a few times. The chain carries TRBV19 and TRBJ2-7, with D tentatively TRBD1 or TRBD2 (5 bases each). Germline CDR1 and CDR2: LNHDA and SQIVND (reference sequence). This CDR3 has 12 residues. V was pared by 4 bases and J by 3 bases, with 7 bases between. CDR3 in DNA: TGTGCCAGTAGTAGAGGGGACTACGAGCAGTACTTC. Translated, it gives CASSRGDYEQYF.

V usage is TRBV6-1 and J usage is TRBJ2-5; 7 bases map to TRBD2. The CDR3 is made up of 17 amino acids. V shed 4 bases and J 7 bases; nucleotides not matched to a gene: 18. The germline V gene has CDR1 MNHNS and CDR2 SASEGT. The CDR3 sequence is CASSAVNLRDYPGTQYF. The CDR3 nucleotides are TGTGCCAGCAGTGCTGTGAACCTTCGGGACTACCCGGGGACCCAGTACTTC.

This chain joins TRBV5-1 and TRBJ1-2; D call uncertain. The CDR3 length is 14 residues. The V gene's germline CDR1 is SGHRS and CDR2 YFSETQ. Trimming removed 0 bases at V and 7 bases at J, with 13 bases between. CDR3 bases: TGCGCCAGCAGCTTGGCCGGGCCCTCATTTGGCTACACCTTC. As protein: CASSLAGPSFGYTF.

The V gene is TRBV7-9, the J gene TRBJ1-2; D gene ambiguous. The CDR3 has 15 amino acids. Trimming stripped 5 bases from V and 1 base from J, with 14 bases between. Germline loops: CDR1 SEHNR, CDR2 FQNEAQ (reference sequence). This chain's CDR3 is CASSQEVPNNYGYTF. The CDR3 nucleotides read TGTGCCAGCAGCCAAGAGGTACCGAATAACTATGGCTACACCTTC.

The chain carries TRBV2 and TRBJ2-1; 8 nucleotides align to TRBD2. The ends lost 6 bases at V and 6 bases at J; junction bases unmatched: 4. Germline assignment: CDR1 SNHLY and CDR2 FYNNEI. The CDR3 spans 13 residues. The CDR3 sequence: CASSGAGGNEQFF. The CDR3 DNA follows: TGTGCCAGCAGCGGGGCGGGGGGCAATGAGCAGTTCTTC.

The chain has TRBV11-2 and TRBJ1-6; D is undetermined. V lost 5 bases and J lost 4, with 12 bases in between. Germline CDR1 is SGHAT and CDR2 is FQNNGV. This CDR3 spans 15 amino acids. The CDR3 DNA is TGTGCCAGCAGCCGTCTTAGGGCATATAATTCACCCCTCCACTTT. As protein: CASSRLRAYNSPLHF.

The rearrangement uses TRBV2 and TRBJ2-7, with D perhaps TRBD1 (5 bases). Germline V gene sequence: CDR1 SNHLY, CDR2 FYNNEI. V was clipped by 5 bases and J by 9 bases, with 17 bases between them. CDR3 size: 13 residues. The CDR3 coding sequence is TGTGCCAGCAGTAAAAGACAGAGCGCTGGGCAGTACTTC. The encoded protein is CASSKRQSAGQYF.

The chain carries TRBV5-3 and TRBJ2-7; D is perhaps TRBD1 (6 bases). TRBV5-3 is labeled an ORF, and its function is uncertain. Between the trimmed V and J ends, which lost 4 bases and 1 base, there was a span of 21 bases. The CDR3 runs 17 residues. CDR3 bases: TGTGCCAGAAGCGGGGGCGGTCGGGCAGGGGATTCCTACGAGCAGTACTTC. This gives the protein CARSGGGRAGDSYEQYF.

This clone appeared once. The CDR3 sequence is CSVELQQETQYF. For the CDR3, the DNA is TGCAGCGTTGAGCTACAACAAGAGACCCAGTACTTC. V and J are TRBV29-1 and TRBJ2-5, with unresolved D. Germline V gene sequence: CDR1 SQVTM, CDR2 ANQGSEA. V was shortened by 3 bases and J by 2 bases, with 7 bases between the two germline ends. The CDR3 extends over 12 amino acids. The variable domain in full, with the rest retrieved from reference TRBV29-1 and TRBJ2-5, is SAVISQKPSRDICQRGTSLTIQCQVDSQVTMMFWYRQQPGQSLTLIATANQGSEATYESGFVIDKFPISRPNLTFSTLTVSNMSPEDSSIYLCSVELQQETQYFGPGTRLLVL.

The chain links TRBV28 to TRBJ2-1; the D is unclear. From germline, CDR1 is MDHEN and CDR2 SYDVKM. The CDR3 covers 14 residues. With 4 bases removed from V and 9 bases from J, the gap between germline ends came to 16 bases. The CDR3 nucleotides are TGTGCCAGCAGTTCCCGTAACTTTCTCAGTGAGCAGTTCTTC. It translates to CASSSRNFLSEQFF. Looking up the rest from reference TRBV28 and TRBJ2-1 gives the full variable domain: DVKVTQSSRYLVKRTGEKVFLECVQDMDHENMFWYRQDPGLGLRLIYFSYDVKMKEKGDIPEGYSVSREKKERFSLILESASTNQTSMYLCASSSRNFLSEQFFGPGTRLTVL.

V usage is TRBV27 and J usage is TRBJ1-5; TRBD1 is a possible D gene (6 bases). Deletions cut 3 bases from V and 4 bases from J, with 19 bases between. This CDR3 has 17 residues. Germline values: CDR1 MNHEY, CDR2 SMNVEV (reference sequence). The CDR3 DNA is TGTGCCAGCAGTTTTTACGGGACCCAAGGGGGAAATCAGCCCCAGCATTTT. Translated, it gives CASSFYGTQGGNQPQHF.

V usage is TRBV4-2 and J usage is TRBJ2-2, with 10 positions matching TRBD2. Germline lookup yields CDR1 LGHNA and CDR2 YNFKEQ. With 0 bases clipped from V and 8 bases from J, the junction kept 9 bases outside the gene matches. The CDR3 spans 17 residues. CDR3 protein: CASSQESSGRAEGELFF. CDR3 coding DNA: TGTGCCAGCAGCCAAGAATCCAGCGGGAGGGCCGAGGGGGAGCTGTTTTTT.